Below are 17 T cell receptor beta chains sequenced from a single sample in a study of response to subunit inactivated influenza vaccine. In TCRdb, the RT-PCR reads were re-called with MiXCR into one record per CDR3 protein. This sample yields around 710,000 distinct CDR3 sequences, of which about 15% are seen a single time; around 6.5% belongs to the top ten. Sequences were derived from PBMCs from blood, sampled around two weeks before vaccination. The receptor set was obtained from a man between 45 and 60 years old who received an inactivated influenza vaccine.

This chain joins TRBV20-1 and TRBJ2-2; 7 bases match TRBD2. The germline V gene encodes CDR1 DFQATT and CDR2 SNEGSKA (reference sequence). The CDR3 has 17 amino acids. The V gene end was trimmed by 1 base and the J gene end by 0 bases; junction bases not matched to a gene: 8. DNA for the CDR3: TGCAGTGCTAGAGGGGGGGGAAGGTCCGCGAACACCGGGGAGCTGTTTTTT. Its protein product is CSARGGGRSANTGELFF.

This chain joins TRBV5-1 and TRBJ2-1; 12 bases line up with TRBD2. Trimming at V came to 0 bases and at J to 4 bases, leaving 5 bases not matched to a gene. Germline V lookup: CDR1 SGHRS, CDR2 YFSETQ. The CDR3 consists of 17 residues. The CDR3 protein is CASSLAPTSGGYNEQFF. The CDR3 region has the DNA TGCGCCAGCAGCTTGGCGCCGACTAGCGGGGGTTACAATGAGCAGTTCTTC.

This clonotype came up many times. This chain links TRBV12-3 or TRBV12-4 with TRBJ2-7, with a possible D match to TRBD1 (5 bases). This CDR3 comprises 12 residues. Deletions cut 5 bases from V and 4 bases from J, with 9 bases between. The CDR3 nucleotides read TGTGCCAGCAGTCCGAAGGGGTACGAGCAGTACTTC. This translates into CASSPKGYEQYF.

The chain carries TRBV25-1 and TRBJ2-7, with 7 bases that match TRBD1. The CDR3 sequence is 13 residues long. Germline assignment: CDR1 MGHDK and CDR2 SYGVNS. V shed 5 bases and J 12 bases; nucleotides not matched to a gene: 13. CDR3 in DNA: TGTGCCAGCAGTTCGACAGGGACCGCCGGGGCGTACTTC. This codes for CASSSTGTAGAYF.

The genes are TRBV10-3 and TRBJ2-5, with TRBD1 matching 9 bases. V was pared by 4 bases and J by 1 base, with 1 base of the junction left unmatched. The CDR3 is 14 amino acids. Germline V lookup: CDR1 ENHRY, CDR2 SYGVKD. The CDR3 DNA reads TGTGCCATCAGTGGGACAGGGGCCCAAGAGACCCAGTACTTC. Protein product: CAISGTGAQETQYF.

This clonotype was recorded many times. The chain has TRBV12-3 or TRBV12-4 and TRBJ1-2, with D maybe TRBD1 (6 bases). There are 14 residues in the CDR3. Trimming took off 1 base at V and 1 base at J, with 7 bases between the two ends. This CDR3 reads CASSLGTVNYGYTF. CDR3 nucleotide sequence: TGTGCCAGCAGTTTAGGGACAGTTAACTATGGCTACACCTTC.

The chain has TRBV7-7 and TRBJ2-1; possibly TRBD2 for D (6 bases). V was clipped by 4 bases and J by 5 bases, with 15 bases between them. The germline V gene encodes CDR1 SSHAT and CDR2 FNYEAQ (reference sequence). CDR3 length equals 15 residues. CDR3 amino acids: CASSSGFSGHNEQFF. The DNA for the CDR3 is TGTGCCAGCAGCTCTGGTTTTAGCGGACACAATGAGCAGTTCTTC. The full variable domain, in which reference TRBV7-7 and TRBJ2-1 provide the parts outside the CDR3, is GAGVSQSPRYKVTKRGQDVTLRCDPISSHATLYWYQQALGQGPEFLTYFNYEAQPDKSGLPSDRFSAERPEGSISTLTIQRTEQRDSAMYRCASSSGFSGHNEQFFGPGTRLTVL.

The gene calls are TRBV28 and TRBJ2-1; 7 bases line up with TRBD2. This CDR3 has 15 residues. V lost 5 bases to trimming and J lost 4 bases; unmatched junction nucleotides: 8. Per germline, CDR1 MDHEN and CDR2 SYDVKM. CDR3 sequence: CASSTIGTIYNEQFF. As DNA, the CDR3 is TGTGCCAGCAGTACAATCGGGACTATATACAATGAGCAGTTCTTC.

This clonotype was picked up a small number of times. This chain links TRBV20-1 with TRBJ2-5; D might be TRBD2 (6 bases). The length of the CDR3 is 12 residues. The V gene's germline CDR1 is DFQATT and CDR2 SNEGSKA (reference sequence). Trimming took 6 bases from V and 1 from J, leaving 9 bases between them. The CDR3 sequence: CSALLAQETQYF. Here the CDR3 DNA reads TGCAGTGCCCTACTAGCCCAAGAGACCCAGTACTTC.

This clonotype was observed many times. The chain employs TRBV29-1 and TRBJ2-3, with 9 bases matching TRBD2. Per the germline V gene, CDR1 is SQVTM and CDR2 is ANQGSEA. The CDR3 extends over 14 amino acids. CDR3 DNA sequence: TGCAGTGGGGGGCTAGCGGGGATCACAGATACGCAGTATTTT. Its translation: CSGGLAGITDTQYF.

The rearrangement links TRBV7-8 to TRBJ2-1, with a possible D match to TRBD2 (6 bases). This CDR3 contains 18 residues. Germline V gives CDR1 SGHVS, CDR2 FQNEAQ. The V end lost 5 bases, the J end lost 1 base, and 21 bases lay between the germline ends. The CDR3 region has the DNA TGTGCCAGCAGCCCGAACGGGGCGGACTACCTATCCTACAATGAGCAGTTCTTC. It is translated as CASSPNGADYLSYNEQFF.

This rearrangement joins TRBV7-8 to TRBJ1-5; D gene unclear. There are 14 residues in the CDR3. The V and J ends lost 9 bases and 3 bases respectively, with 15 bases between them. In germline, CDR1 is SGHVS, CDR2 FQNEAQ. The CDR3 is CARSPGLTNQPQHF. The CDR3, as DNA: TGTGCCAGGAGCCCTGGACTCACCAATCAGCCCCAGCATTTT.

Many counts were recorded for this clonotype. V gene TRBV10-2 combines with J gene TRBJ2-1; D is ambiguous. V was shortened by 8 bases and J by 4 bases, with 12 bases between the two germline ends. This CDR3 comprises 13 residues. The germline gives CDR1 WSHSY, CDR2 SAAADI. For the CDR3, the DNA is TGCGCCAGCCGGGCTACACCTTACAATGAGCAGTTCTTC. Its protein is CASRATPYNEQFF.

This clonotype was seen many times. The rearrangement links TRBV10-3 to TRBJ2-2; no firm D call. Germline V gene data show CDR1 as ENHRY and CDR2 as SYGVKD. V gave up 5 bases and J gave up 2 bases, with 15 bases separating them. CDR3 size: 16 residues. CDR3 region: CAISSGVGLNTGELFF. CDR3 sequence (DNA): TGTGCCATCAGTTCTGGGGTTGGCCTAAACACCGGGGAGCTGTTTTTT.

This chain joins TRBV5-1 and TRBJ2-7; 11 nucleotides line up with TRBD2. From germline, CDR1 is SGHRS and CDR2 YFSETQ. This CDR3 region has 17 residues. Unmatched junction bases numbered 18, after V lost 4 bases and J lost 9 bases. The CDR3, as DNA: TGCGCCAGCAGCGAGCTCCGACTAGCGGGGCCGTTAAGGATGCAGTACTTC. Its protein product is CASSELRLAGPLRMQYF.

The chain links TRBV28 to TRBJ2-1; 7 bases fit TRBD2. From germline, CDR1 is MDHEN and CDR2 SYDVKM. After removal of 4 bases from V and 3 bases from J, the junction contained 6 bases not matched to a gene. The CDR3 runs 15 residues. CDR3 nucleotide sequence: TGTGCCAGCAGTTCTCAAGCGGGGTTCTACAATGAGCAGTTCTTC. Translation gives CASSSQAGFYNEQFF.

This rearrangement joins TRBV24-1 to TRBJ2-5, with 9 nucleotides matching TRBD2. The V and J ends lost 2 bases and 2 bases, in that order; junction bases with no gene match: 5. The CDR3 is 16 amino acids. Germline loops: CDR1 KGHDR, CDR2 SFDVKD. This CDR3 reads CATSDSPTSGQETQYF. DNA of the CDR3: TGTGCCACCAGTGATTCCCCGACTAGCGGTCAAGAGACCCAGTACTTC.